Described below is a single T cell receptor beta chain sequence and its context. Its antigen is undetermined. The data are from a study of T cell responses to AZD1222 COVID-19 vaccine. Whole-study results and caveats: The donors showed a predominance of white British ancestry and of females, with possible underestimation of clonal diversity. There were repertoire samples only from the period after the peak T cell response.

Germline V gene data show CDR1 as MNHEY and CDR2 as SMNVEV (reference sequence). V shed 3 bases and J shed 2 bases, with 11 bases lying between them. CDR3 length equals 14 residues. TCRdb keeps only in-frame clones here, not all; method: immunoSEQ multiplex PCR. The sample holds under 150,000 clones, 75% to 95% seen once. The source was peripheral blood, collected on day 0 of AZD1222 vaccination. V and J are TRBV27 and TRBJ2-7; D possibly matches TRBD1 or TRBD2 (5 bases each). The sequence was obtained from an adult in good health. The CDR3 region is CASSFRQGPYEQYF. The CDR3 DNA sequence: TGTGCCAGCAGTTTTAGGCAGGGACCCTACGAGCAGTACTTC.